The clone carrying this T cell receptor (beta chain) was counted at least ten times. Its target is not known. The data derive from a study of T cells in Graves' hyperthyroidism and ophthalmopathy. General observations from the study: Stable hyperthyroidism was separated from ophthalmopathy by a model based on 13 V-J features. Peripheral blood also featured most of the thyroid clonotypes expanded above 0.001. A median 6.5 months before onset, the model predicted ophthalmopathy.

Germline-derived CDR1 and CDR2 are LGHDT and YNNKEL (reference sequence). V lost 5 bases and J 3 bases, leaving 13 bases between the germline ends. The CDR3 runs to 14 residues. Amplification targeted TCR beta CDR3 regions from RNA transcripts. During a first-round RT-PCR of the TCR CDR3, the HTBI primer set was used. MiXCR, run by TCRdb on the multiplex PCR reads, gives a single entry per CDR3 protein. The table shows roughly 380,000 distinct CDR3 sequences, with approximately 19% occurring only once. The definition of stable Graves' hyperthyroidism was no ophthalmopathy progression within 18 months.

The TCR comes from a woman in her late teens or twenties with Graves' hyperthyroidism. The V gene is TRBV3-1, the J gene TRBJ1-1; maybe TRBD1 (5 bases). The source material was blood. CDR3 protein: CASSFTGTDTEAFF. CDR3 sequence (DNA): TGTGCCAGCAGCTTTACAGGTACGGACACTGAAGCTTTCTTT.